This entry concerns a single T cell receptor beta chain. The target antigen is unknown. The sample is drawn from a study of T cell responses to AZD1222 COVID-19 vaccine. Study-wide findings and caveats: There were vaccine-associated CD4 TCRs across spike, dominant at 160-218 and 743-854. Donors were chiefly white British, with a greater number of females, and clonal diversity was perhaps underestimated. It was only six AZD1222 recipients who were seropositive at baseline. The reported proportion of spike-specific TCRs targeting unmutated variant regions was nearly half.

CDR3 length: 15 amino acids. Between the trimmed V and J ends, which lost 3 bases and 10 bases, there was a span of 17 bases. The V gene's germline CDR1 is SGHNT and CDR2 YYREEE (reference sequence). Measured with immunoSEQ multiplex PCR; TCRdb has only the in-frame clones, and not every one. The table lists some 130,000 clones, about 91% of them singletons. Sequencing was performed on peripheral blood, taken on day 0 of AZD1222 vaccination. The source of this sequence is an adult in good health. The rearrangement uses TRBV5-4 and TRBJ1-6, with D possibly TRBD1 on 6 matching bases. CDR3 loop: CASSSSQGGISPLHF. In nucleotides, the CDR3 is TGTGCCAGCAGCTCGTCACAGGGAGGGATATCACCCCTCCACTTT.